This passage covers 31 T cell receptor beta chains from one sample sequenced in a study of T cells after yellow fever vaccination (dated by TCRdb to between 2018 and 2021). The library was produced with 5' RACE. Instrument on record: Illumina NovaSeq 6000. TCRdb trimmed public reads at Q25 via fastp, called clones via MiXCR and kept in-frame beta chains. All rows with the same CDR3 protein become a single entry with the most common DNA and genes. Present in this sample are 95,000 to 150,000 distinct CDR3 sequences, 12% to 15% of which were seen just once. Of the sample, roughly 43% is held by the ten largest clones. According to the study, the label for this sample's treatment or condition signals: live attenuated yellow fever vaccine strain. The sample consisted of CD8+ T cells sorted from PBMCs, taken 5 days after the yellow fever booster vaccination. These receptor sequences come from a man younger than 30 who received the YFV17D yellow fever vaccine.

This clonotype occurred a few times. CDR3 in DNA: TGTGCCAGCAGATTCTCCCATCAGCCCCAGCATTTT. Translated, it gives CASRFSHQPQHF. The chain carries TRBV6-2 or TRBV6-3 and TRBJ1-5; D unresolved. The V and J ends lost 6 bases and 5 bases respectively, with 8 bases between them. CDR1 and CDR2 (germline): MNHEY, SVGEGT. The CDR3 totals 12 residues.

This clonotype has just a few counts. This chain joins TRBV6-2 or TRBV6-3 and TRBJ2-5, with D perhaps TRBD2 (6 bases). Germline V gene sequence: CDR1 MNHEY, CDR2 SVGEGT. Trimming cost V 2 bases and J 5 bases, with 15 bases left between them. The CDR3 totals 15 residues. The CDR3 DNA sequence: TGTGCCAGCAGTTACACCGGCGGGGAAGGGGAGACCCAGTACTTC. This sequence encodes CASSYTGGEGETQYF.

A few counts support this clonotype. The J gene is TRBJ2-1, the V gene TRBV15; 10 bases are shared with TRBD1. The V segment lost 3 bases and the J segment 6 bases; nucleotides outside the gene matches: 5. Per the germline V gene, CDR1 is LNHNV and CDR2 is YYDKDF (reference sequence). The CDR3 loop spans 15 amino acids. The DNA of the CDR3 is TGTGCCACCAGCAGCCGGGACAGGGGCTCCAATGAGCAGTTCTTC. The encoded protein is CATSSRDRGSNEQFF.

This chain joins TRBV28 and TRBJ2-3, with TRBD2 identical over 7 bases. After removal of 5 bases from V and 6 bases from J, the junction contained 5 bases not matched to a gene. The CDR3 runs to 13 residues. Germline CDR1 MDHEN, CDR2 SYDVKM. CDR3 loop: CASSPPGGDTQYF. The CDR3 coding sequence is TGTGCCAGCAGTCCCCCCGGGGGGGATACGCAGTATTTT. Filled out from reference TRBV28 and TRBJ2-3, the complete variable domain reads DVKVTQSSRYLVKRTGEKVFLECVQDMDHENMFWYRQDPGLGLRLIYFSYDVKMKEKGDIPEGYSVSREKKERFSLILESASTNQTSMYLCASSPPGGDTQYFGPGTRLTVL.

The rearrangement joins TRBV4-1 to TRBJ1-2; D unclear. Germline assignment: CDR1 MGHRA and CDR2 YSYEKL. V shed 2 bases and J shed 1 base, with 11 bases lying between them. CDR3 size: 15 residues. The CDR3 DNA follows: TGCGCCAGCAGCCAAACAGTCGCCTATAACTATGGCTACACCTTC. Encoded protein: CASSQTVAYNYGYTF.

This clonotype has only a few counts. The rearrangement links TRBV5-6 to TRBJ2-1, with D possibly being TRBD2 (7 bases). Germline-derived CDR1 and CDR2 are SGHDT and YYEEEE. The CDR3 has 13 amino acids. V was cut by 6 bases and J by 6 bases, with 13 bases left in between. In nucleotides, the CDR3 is TGTGCCAGCACCGAGGGGGGGATCAATGAGCAGTTCTTC. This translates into CASTEGGINEQFF.

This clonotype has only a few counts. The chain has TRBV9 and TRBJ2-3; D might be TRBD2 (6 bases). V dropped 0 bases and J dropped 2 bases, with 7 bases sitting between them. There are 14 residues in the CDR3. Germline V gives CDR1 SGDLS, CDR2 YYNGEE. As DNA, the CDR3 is TGTGCCAGCAGCGTAGGGGGGGACACAGATACGCAGTATTTT. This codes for CASSVGGDTDTQYF.

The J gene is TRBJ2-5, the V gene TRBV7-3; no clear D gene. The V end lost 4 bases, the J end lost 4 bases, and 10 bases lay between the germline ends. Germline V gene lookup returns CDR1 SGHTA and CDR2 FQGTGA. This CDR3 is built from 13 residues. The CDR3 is CASSSPGVETQYF. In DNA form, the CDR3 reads TGTGCCAGCAGCTCCCCGGGTGTAGAGACCCAGTACTTC. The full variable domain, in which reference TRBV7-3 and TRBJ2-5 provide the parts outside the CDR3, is GAGVSQTPSNKVTEKGKYVELRCDPISGHTALYWYRQSLGQGPEFLIYFQGTGAADDSGLPNDRFFAVRPEGSVSTLKIQRTERGDSAVYLCASSSPGVETQYFGPGTRLLVL.

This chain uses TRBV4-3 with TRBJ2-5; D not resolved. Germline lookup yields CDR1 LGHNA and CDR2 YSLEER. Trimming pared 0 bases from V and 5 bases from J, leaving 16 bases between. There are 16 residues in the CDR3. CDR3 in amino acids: CASSQDLYRHTETQYF. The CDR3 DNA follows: TGCGCCAGCAGCCAAGATTTATACAGACACACGGAGACCCAGTACTTC.

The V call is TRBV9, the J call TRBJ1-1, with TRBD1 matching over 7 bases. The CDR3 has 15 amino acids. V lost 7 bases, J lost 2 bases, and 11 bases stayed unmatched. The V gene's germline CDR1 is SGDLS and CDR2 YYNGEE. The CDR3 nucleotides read TGTGCCAGCTGCCCGAGGGACAGACTTAACACTGAAGCTTTCTTT. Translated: CASCPRDRLNTEAFF.

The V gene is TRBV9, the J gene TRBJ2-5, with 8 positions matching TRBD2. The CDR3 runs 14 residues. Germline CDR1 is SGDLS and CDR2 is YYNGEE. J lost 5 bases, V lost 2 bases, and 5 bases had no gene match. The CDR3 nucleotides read TGTGCCAGCAGCGTGTTAGCGGGGAGGGAGACCCAGTACTTC. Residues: CASSVLAGRETQYF.

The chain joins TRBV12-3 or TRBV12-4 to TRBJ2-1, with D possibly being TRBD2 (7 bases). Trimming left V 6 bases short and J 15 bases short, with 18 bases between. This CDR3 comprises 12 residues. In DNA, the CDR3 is TGTGCCAGCAGCCCGGGGGGCGCGAAGGGGTTCTTC. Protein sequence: CASSPGGAKGFF.

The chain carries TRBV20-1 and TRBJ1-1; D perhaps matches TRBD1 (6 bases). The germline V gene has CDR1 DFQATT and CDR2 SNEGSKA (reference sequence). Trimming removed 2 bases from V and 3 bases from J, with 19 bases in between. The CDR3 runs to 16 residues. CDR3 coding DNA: TGCAGTGCTAGAATTCTAGGGGCTGGGGGGCACACTGAAGCTTTCTTT. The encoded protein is CSARILGAGGHTEAFF.

For the CDR3, the DNA is TGTGCCAGCTCACCAGGGACCAGTCAATTTGAGACCCAGTACTTC. It codes for CASSPGTSQFETQYF. The chain carries TRBV18 and TRBJ2-5; TRBD1 or TRBD2 may be the D gene (5 bases each). V was clipped by 2 bases and J by 5 bases, with 15 bases between them. Germline-derived CDR1 and CDR2 are KGHSH and LQKENI. This CDR3 comprises 15 residues.

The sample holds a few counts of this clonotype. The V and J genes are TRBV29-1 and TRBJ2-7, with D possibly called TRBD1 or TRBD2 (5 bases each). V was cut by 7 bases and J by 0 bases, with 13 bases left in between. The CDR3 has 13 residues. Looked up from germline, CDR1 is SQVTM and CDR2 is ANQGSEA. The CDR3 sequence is CSGTIGTSYEQYF. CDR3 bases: TGCAGCGGGACGATTGGGACCTCCTACGAGCAGTACTTC.

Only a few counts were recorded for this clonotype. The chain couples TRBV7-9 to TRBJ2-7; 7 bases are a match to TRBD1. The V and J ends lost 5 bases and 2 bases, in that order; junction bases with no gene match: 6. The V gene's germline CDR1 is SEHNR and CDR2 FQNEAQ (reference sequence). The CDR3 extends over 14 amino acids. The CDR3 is CASSLLTGPYEQYF. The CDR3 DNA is TGTGCCAGCAGCCTACTGACAGGGCCCTACGAGCAGTACTTC.

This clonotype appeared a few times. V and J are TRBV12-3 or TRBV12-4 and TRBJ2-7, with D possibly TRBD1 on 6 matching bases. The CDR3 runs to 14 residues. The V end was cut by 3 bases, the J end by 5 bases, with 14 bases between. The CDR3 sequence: CASSFSRTDHEQYF. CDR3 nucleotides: TGTGCCAGCAGTTTCTCCAGGACAGACCACGAGCAGTACTTC.

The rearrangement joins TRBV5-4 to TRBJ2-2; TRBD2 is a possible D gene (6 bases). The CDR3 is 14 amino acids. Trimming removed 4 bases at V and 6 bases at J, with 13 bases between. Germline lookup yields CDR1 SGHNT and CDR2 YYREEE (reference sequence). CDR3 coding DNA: TGTGCCAGCAGCGTAAAGGGACTCGCCGGGGAGCTGTTTTTT. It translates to CASSVKGLAGELFF.

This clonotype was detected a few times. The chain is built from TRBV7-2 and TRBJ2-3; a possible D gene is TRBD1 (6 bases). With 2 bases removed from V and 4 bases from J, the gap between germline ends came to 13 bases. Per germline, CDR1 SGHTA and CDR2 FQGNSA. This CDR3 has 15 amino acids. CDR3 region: CASSLWRQVPDTQYF. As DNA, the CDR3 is TGTGCCAGCAGCTTATGGAGACAGGTGCCAGATACGCAGTATTTT.

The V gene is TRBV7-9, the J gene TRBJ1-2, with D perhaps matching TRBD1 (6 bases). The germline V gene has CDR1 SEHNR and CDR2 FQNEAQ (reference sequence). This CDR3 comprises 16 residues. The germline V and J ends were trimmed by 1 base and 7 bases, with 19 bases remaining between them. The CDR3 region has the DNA TGTGCCAGCAGCTTAGAGCCGACAGGTCTTTCGGGTGGCTACACCTTC. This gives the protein CASSLEPTGLSGGYTF.

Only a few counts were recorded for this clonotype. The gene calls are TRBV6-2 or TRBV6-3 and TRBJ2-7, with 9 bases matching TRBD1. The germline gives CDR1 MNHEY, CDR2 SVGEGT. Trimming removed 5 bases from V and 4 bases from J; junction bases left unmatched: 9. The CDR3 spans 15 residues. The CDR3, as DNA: TGTGCCAGCAGTACACCGGACAGGGGAGTGTACGAGCAGTACGTC. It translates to CASSTPDRGVYEQYV.

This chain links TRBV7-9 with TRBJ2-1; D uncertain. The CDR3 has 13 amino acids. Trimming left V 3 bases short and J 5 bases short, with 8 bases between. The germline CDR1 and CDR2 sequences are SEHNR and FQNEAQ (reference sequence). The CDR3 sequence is CASSFRPHNEQFF. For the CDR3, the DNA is TGTGCCAGCAGCTTCCGTCCCCACAATGAGCAGTTCTTC.

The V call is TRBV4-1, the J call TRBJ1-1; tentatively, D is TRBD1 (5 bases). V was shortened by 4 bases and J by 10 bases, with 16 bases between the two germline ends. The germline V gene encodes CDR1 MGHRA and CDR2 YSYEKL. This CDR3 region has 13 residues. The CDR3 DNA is TGCGCCAGCAGCCGGGCCGTTGGGGGAAGAGCTTTCTTT. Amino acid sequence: CASSRAVGGRAFF.

The DNA of the CDR3 is TGTGCCAGCAGCCCCCTGATGGTGGTAGGGGAACCAGAGACCCAGTACTTC. Translating gives CASSPLMVVGEPETQYF. The chain is built from TRBV6-5 and TRBJ2-5; D perhaps matches TRBD1 (5 bases). V lost 6 bases to trimming and J lost 4 bases, with 24 bases between them. CDR3 length: 17 residues. Germline V gene lookup returns CDR1 MNHEY and CDR2 SVGAGI.

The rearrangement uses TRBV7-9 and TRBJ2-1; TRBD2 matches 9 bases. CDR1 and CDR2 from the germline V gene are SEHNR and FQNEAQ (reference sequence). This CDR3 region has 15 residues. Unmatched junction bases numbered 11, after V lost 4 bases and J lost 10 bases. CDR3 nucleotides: TGTGCCAGCAGCTCGGGGCGGGGGGGAACCGTCGAGCAGTTCTTC. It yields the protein CASSSGRGGTVEQFF. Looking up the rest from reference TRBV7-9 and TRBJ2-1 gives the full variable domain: DTGVSQNPRHKITKRGQNVTFRCDPISEHNRLYWYRQTLGQGPEFLTYFQNEAQLEKSRLLSDRFSAERPKGSFSTLEIQRTEQGDSAMYLCASSSGRGGTVEQFFGPGTRLTVL.

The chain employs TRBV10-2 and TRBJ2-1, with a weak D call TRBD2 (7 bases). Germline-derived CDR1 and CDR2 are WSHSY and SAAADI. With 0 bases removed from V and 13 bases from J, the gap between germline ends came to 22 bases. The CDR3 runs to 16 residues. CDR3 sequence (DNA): TGCGCCAGCAGTGAGTCGAGGGCGGGGGCCCTACGATTACAGTTCTTC. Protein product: CASSESRAGALRLQFF.

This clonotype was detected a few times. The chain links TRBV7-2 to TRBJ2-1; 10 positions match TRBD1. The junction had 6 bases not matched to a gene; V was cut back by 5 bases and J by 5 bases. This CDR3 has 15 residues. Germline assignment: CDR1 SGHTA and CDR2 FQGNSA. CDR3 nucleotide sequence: TGTGCCAGCAGCCCCCGGGACAGGGGTAACAATGAGCAGTTCTTC. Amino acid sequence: CASSPRDRGNNEQFF. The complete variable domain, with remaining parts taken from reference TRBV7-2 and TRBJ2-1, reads GAGVSQSPSNKVTEKGKDVELRCDPISGHTALYWYRQSLGQGLEFLIYFQGNSAPDKSGLPSDRFSAERTGGSVSTLTIQRTQQEDSAVYLCASSPRDRGNNEQFFGPGTRLTVL.

The CDR3, as DNA: TGCGCCAGCAGCCAAGAGTCCGTGGGGGGCTATGAGCAGTTCTTC. Translation gives CASSQESVGGYEQFF. The J gene is TRBJ2-1, the V gene TRBV4-3; possibly TRBD1 or TRBD2 for D (6 bases each). The CDR3 spans 15 residues. Germline V gene sequence: CDR1 LGHNA, CDR2 YSLEER. V was shortened by 0 bases and J by 8 bases, with 14 bases between the two germline ends.

CDR3 sequence reads: CASSPTEDFSYNEQFF. The CDR3 region has the DNA TGTGCCAGCAGTCCGACAGAAGATTTCTCCTACAATGAGCAGTTCTTC. The gene calls are TRBV28 and TRBJ2-1, with D possibly TRBD1 on 5 matching bases. The CDR3 sequence is 16 residues long. Germline V gives CDR1 MDHEN, CDR2 SYDVKM. V was trimmed by 5 bases and J by 0 bases, leaving 14 bases between them.

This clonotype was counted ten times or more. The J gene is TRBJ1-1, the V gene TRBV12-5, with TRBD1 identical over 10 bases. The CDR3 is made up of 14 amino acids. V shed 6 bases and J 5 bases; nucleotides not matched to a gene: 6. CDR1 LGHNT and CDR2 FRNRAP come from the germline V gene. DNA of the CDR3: TGTGCTAGTGGATGGGGGACAGGGGTGACTGAAGCTTTCTTT. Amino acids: CASGWGTGVTEAFF. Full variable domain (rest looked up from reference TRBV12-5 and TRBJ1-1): DARVTQTPRHKVTEMGQEVTMRCQPILGHNTVFWYRQTMMQGLELLAYFRNRAPLDDSGMPKDRFSAEMPDATLATLKIQPSEPRDSAVYFCASGWGTGVTEAFFGQGTRLTVV.

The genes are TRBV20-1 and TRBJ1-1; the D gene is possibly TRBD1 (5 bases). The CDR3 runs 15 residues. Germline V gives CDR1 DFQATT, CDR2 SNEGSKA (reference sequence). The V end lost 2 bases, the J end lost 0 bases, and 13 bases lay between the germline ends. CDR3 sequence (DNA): TGCAGTGCTAGATATTGGGGCCAGTTGAACACTGAAGCTTTCTTT. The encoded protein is CSARYWGQLNTEAFF.